The 16 T cell receptor beta chains reported below all come from one sample, sequenced in a study of response to subunit inactivated influenza vaccine. TCRdb redid the calling of the RT-PCR reads with MiXCR, one entry per CDR3 protein. The sample gives roughly 170,000 distinct CDR3 sequences, about a tenth of which show up once; roughly 10% is in the top ten. The input for sequencing was non-naive T cells sorted from PBMCs, taken on the day of vaccination. The receptor source for this set is a man in his fifties who received an inactivated influenza vaccine.

The chain links TRBV27 to TRBJ2-3; tentatively, D is TRBD1 (6 bases). The V end was cut by 5 bases, the J end by 0 bases, with 18 bases between. CDR3 length: 17 residues. Looked up from germline, CDR1 is MNHEY and CDR2 is SMNVEV (reference sequence). CDR3 loop: CASSPSGVEPSTDTQYF. CDR3 DNA sequence: TGTGCCAGCAGTCCTTCAGGGGTTGAACCTAGCACAGATACGCAGTATTTT.

The genes are TRBV20-1 and TRBJ1-2; D perhaps matches TRBD1 (6 bases). Germline V gene sequence: CDR1 DFQATT, CDR2 SNEGSKA (reference sequence). The CDR3 has 13 residues. V lost 3 bases and J lost 8, with 16 bases in between. The CDR3: CSASRGGTQGYTF. The DNA of the CDR3 is TGCAGTGCTAGTCGAGGGGGGACACAGGGCTACACCTTC.

Ten or more counts support this clonotype. The CDR3 DNA reads TGTGCCAGCAGCTTAGCCTCGCTAGCCAACAATGAGCAGTTCTTC. Its translation is CASSLASLANNEQFF. The chain uses TRBV7-9 and TRBJ2-1, with D perhaps TRBD2 (5 bases). Germline assignment: CDR1 SEHNR and CDR2 FQNEAQ (reference sequence). This CDR3 spans 15 amino acids. V was cut by 0 bases and J by 5 bases, with 11 bases left in between.

This clonotype was picked up many times. The rearrangement joins TRBV18 to TRBJ2-7, with D perhaps matching TRBD1 or TRBD2 (5 bases each). V was cut by 5 bases and J by 7 bases, with 15 bases left in between. This CDR3 is built from 13 residues. Germline-derived CDR1 and CDR2 are KGHSH and LQKENI. The CDR3 region has the DNA TGTGCCAGCTCATCGGGACGGCCGGGGGAGCAGTACTTC. Translated, it gives CASSSGRPGEQYF.

This clonotype has only a few counts. The gene calls are TRBV7-9 and TRBJ2-3; 8 bases are shared with TRBD2. With V trimmed by 7 bases and J by 3 bases, 9 bases remained unmatched. The CDR3 length is 15 residues. Germline-derived CDR1 and CDR2 are SEHNR and FQNEAQ (reference sequence). In DNA form, the CDR3 reads TGTGCCAGCACCCCTAGCGGGTATATGACAGATACGCAGTATTTT. As protein: CASTPSGYMTDTQYF.

This clonotype was counted a few times. The rearrangement uses TRBV20-1 and TRBJ2-3; a weak D match, TRBD2 (5 bases). The CDR3 is 16 residues long. The V gene lost 1 base and the J gene lost 6 bases, with 20 bases spanning the gap. CDR1 is DFQATT, CDR2 SNEGSKA, per germline (reference sequence). The DNA for the CDR3 is TGCAGTGCTAGAGGATCCCACTCGGGGTCTGTCGATACGCAGTATTTT. It translates to CSARGSHSGSVDTQYF.

This clonotype occurred a few times. The rearrangement links TRBV27 to TRBJ2-1, with D possibly called TRBD1 or TRBD2 (5 bases each). Germline CDR1 is MNHEY and CDR2 is SMNVEV (reference sequence). There are 15 residues in the CDR3. With 5 bases removed from V and 3 bases from J, the gap between germline ends came to 14 bases. The CDR3 DNA follows: TGTGCCAGCAGTGTCGAGGGACCGAGCTACAATGAGCAGTTCTTC. Protein sequence: CASSVEGPSYNEQFF.

This clonotype was seen a few times. This chain links TRBV20-1 with TRBJ2-1; 9 nucleotides match TRBD2. The CDR3 has 17 residues. CDR1 is DFQATT and CDR2 is SNEGSKA in the germline V gene (reference sequence). J gave up 4 bases and V 3 bases, and 13 bases lay outside the gene matches. This CDR3 reads CSASDAGGVMTYNEQFF. In nucleotides, the CDR3 is TGCAGTGCTAGTGACGCGGGAGGGGTAATGACGTACAATGAGCAGTTCTTC.

In DNA form, the CDR3 reads TGCGCCAGCAGCCGCGGGACATGGGCAGTTTCTGAGACCCAGTACTTC. Residues: CASSRGTWAVSETQYF. The rearrangement joins TRBV5-1 to TRBJ2-5, with D perhaps assigned TRBD1 or TRBD2 (6 bases each). CDR3 length equals 16 residues. Germline V CDR1 and CDR2: SGHRS, YFSETQ. Between the trimmed V and J ends, which lost 4 bases and 5 bases, there was a span of 21 bases.

The V gene is TRBV7-8, the J gene TRBJ2-5; D is perhaps TRBD1 (5 bases). The V and J ends lost 3 bases and 2 bases respectively, with 10 bases between them. Germline V gene sequence: CDR1 SGHVS, CDR2 FQNEAQ. The CDR3 runs 14 residues. CDR3 protein: CASSFVGEQETQYF. The CDR3 nucleotides are TGTGCCAGCAGCTTTGTAGGGGAACAAGAGACCCAGTACTTC.

This clonotype was counted only a few times. V gene TRBV29-1 combines with J gene TRBJ2-7; no clear D gene. In germline, CDR1 is SQVTM, CDR2 ANQGSEA. Trimming cost V 4 bases and J 4 bases, with 11 bases left between them. The CDR3 covers 12 residues. The CDR3, as DNA: TGCAGCGTTGTGGCCTGGGGTTACGAGCAGTACTTC. This sequence encodes CSVVAWGYEQYF.

The chain employs TRBV19 and TRBJ2-7, with D perhaps assigned TRBD1 or TRBD2 (5 bases each). Trimming left V 3 bases short and J 6 bases short, with 12 bases between. The CDR3 runs 13 residues. Germline assignment: CDR1 LNHDA and CDR2 SQIVND (reference sequence). The chain's CDR3 is CASSMGETGEQYF. The CDR3 DNA sequence: TGTGCCAGTAGTATGGGGGAGACGGGCGAGCAGTACTTC.

The chain is built from TRBV9 and TRBJ2-5; TRBD2 agrees at 10 bases. With V trimmed by 0 bases and J by 5 bases, 7 bases remained unmatched. This CDR3 spans 16 amino acids. Germline V lookup: CDR1 SGDLS, CDR2 YYNGEE. The CDR3 DNA follows: TGTGCCAGCAGCGTAGAAGCGGGGGGGCCCTGGGAGACCCAGTACTTC. Its protein is CASSVEAGGPWETQYF.

The chain employs TRBV5-4 and TRBJ2-3; 9 nucleotides agree with TRBD2. The V gene's germline CDR1 is SGHNT and CDR2 YYREEE (reference sequence). The V segment lost 4 bases and the J segment 4 bases; nucleotides outside the gene matches: 10. This CDR3 is built from 16 residues. CDR3 in amino acids: CASSRYSGGRADTQYF. In DNA, the CDR3 is TGTGCCAGCAGCCGTTATAGCGGGGGTAGGGCAGATACGCAGTATTTT.

This chain connects TRBV6-2 or TRBV6-3 to TRBJ1-5; possibly TRBD1 for D (5 bases). Trimming took off 7 bases at V and 0 bases at J, with 13 bases between the two ends. Per the germline V gene, CDR1 is MNHEY and CDR2 is SVGEGT. The CDR3 spans 15 residues. The CDR3 DNA sequence: TGTGCCAGCAACTACAGGTTCCGTAGCAATCAGCCCCAGCATTTT. It codes for CASNYRFRSNQPQHF.

The chain joins TRBV28 to TRBJ1-5; 8 bases map to TRBD1. This CDR3 contains 15 residues. Germline lookup yields CDR1 MDHEN and CDR2 SYDVKM. V lost 5 bases, J lost 2 bases, and 5 bases stayed unmatched. In nucleotides, the CDR3 is TGTGCCAGCAGTATTTTGACAGGGGGCAATCAGCCCCAGCATTTT. Encoded protein: CASSILTGGNQPQHF.